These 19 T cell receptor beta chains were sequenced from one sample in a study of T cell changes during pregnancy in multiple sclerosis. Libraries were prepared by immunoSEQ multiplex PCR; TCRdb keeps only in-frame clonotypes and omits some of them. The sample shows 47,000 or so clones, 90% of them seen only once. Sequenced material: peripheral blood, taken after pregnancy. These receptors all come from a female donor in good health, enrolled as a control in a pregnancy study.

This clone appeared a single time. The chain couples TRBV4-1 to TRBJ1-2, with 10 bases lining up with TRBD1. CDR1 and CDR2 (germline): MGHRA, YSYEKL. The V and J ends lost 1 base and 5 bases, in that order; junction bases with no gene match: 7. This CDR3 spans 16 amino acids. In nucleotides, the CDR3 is TGCGCCAGCAGCCAAGGTCGGGACAGGGGAGAATATGGCTACACCTTC. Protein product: CASSQGRDRGEYGYTF.

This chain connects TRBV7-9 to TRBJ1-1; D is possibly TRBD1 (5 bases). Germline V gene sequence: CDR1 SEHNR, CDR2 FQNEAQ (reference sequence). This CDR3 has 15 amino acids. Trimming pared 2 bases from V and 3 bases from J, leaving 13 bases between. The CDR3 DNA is TGTGCCAGCAGCTTAAGTACATCGGGGGACACTGAAGCTTTCTTT. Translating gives CASSLSTSGDTEAFF.

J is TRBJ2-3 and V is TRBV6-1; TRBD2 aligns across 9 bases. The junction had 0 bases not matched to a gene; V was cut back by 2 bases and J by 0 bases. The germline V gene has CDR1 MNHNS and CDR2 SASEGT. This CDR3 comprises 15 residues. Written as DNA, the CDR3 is TGTGCCAGCAGTGAACTAGCGGGGAGCACAGATACGCAGTATTTT. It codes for CASSELAGSTDTQYF.

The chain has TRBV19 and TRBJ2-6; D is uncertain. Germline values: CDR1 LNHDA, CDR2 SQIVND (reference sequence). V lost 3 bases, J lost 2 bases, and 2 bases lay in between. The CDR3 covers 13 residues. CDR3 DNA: TGTGCCAGTAGTATTACTGGGGCCAACGTCCTGACTTTC. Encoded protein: CASSITGANVLTF.

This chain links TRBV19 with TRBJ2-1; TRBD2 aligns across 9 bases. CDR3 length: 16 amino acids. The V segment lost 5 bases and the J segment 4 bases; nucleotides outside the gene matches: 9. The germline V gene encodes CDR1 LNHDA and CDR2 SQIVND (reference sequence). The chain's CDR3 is CASSAAGGPDYNEQFF. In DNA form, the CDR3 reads TGTGCCAGTAGTGCAGCGGGGGGTCCGGATTACAATGAGCAGTTCTTC.

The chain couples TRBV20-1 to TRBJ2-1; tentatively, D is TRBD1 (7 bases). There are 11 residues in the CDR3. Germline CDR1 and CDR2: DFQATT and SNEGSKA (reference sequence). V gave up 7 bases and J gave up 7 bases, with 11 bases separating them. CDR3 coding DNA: TGCAGTGGACAGGGAGGAAATGAGCAGTTCTTC. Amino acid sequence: CSGQGGNEQFF.

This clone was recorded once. CDR3 bases: TGTGCCACCAGCAGAGAGACTAGCGGGAGGGCCGGATCTGCGCAGTATTTT. As protein: CATSRETSGRAGSAQYF. The V call is TRBV15, the J call TRBJ2-3; 14 nucleotides match TRBD2. The CDR3 is 17 amino acids. Germline V lookup: CDR1 LNHNV, CDR2 YYDKDF (reference sequence). V lost 0 bases to trimming and J lost 10 bases; unmatched junction nucleotides: 9.

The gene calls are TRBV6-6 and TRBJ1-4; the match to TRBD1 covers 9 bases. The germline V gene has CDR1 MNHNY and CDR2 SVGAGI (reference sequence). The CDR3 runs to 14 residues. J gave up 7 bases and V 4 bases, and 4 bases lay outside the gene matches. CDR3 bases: TGTGCCAGCAGTTTTCCGGGACAGGGTGAAAAACTGTTTTTT. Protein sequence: CASSFPGQGEKLFF.

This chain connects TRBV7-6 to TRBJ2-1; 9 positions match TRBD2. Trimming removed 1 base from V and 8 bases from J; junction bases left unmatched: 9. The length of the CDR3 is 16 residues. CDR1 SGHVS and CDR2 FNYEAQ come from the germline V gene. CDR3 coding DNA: TGTGCCAGCAGCTTAGAAGAGGCGGGGGGGCCCGATGAGCAGTTCTTC. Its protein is CASSLEEAGGPDEQFF.

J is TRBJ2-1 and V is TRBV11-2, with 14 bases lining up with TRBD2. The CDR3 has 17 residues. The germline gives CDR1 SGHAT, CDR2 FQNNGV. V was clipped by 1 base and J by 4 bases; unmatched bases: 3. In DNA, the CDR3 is TGTGCCAGCAGCTTAGGGACTAGCGGGAGGATGTACAATGAGCAGTTCTTC. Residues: CASSLGTSGRMYNEQFF.

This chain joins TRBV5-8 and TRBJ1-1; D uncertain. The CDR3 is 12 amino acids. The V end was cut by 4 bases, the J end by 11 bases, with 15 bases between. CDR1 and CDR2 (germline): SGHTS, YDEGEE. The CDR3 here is CASSAIRVGAFF. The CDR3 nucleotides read TGTGCCAGCAGCGCCATTCGGGTTGGGGCTTTCTTT.

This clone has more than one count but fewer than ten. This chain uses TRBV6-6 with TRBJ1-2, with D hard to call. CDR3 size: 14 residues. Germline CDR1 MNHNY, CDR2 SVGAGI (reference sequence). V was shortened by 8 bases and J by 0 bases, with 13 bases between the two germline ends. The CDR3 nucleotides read TGTGCCAGCTTGCGCCCTGCGCCTAACTATGGCTACACCTTC. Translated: CASLRPAPNYGYTF.

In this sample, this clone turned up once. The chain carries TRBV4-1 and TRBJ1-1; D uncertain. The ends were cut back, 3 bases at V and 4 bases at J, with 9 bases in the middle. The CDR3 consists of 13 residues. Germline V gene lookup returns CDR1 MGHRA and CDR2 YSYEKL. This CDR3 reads CASSHSGVTEAFF. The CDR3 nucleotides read TGCGCCAGCAGCCACAGCGGGGTCACTGAAGCTTTCTTT.

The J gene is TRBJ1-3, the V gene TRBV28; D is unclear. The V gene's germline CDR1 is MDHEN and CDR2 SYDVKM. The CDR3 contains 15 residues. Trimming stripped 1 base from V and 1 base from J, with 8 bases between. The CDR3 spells CASSLSAGSGNTIYF. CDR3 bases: TGTGCCAGCAGTTTATCTGCGGGGTCTGGAAACACCATATATTTT. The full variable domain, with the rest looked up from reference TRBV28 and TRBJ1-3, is DVKVTQSSRYLVKRTGEKVFLECVQDMDHENMFWYRQDPGLGLRLIYFSYDVKMKEKGDIPEGYSVSREKKERFSLILESASTNQTSMYLCASSLSAGSGNTIYFGEGSWLTVV.

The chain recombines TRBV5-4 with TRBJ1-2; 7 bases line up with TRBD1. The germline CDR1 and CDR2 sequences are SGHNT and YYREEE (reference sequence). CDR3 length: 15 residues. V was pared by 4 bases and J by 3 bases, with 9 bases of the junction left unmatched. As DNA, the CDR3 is TGTGCCAGCAGCCGACAGGGTCACTCGGACTATGGCTACACCTTC. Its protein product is CASSRQGHSDYGYTF. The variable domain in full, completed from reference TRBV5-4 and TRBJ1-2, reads ETGVTQSPTHLIKTRGQQVTLRCSSQSGHNTVSWYQQALGQGPQFIFQYYREEENGRGNFPPRFSGLQFPNYSSELNVNALELDDSALYLCASSRQGHSDYGYTFGSGTRLTVV.

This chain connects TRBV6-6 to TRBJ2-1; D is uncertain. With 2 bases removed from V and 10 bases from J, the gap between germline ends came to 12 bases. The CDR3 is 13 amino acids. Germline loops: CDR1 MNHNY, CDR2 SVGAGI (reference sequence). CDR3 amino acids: CASSYRRSPEQFF. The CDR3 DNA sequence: TGTGCCAGCAGTTACCGGCGTAGCCCCGAGCAGTTCTTC.

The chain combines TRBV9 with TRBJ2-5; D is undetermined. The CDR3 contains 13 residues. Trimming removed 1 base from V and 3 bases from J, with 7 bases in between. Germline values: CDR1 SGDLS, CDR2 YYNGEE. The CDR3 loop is CASSVYLEETQYF. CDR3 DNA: TGTGCCAGCAGCGTATACTTGGAAGAGACCCAGTACTTC.

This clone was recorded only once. The chain's CDR3 is CASSLWKVATGVSPLHF. The CDR3 coding sequence is TGTGCCAGCAGTTTATGGAAAGTAGCGACAGGAGTTTCACCCCTCCACTTT. The J gene is TRBJ1-6, the V gene TRBV27; TRBD1 might be the D (6 bases). From germline, CDR1 is MNHEY and CDR2 SMNVEV (reference sequence). Deletions cut 1 base from V and 9 bases from J, with 19 bases between. The length of the CDR3 is 17 residues.

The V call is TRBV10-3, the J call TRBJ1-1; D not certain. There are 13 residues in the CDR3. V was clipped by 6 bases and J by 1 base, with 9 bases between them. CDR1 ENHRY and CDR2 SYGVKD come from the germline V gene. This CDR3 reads CAISATENTEAFF. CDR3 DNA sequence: TGTGCCATCAGCGCCACAGAGAACACTGAAGCTTTCTTT.